These 12 T cell receptor beta chains were sequenced from one sample in a study of T-cell memory formation after mild COVID-19. Via MiXCR, TCRdb re-called the 5' RACE reads, giving one row per CDR3 protein. The sample lists more than 80,000 distinct CDR3 sequences, around 15% occurring once. Sequencing was done on a sample of PBMCs or a T cell subset sorted from them (not recorded which). The receptors were gathered from an adult woman who had mild COVID-19 (a few samples of this study predate the infection). Cell type and time point are not known.

This clonotype was recorded a few times. V gene TRBV7-6 combines with J gene TRBJ2-1; 13 bases are shared with TRBD2. The CDR3 totals 16 residues. V dropped 2 bases and J dropped 5; count of bases not matched to a gene: 3. Germline loops: CDR1 SGHVS, CDR2 FNYEAQ. The CDR3: CASSLRTSGSHNEQFF. CDR3 nucleotides: TGTGCCAGCAGCTTAAGGACTAGCGGGAGCCACAATGAGCAGTTCTTC.

This clonotype has a handful of counts. V and J are TRBV7-2 and TRBJ2-1, with D perhaps TRBD2 (6 bases). The CDR3 has 13 residues. V was trimmed by 3 bases and J by 5 bases, leaving 8 bases between them. Germline V lookup: CDR1 SGHTA, CDR2 FQGNSA. DNA of the CDR3: TGTGCCAGCAGCTTCCTAGCGCACAATGAGCAGTTCTTC. It encodes CASSFLAHNEQFF.

This clonotype was seen a handful of times. The chain joins TRBV5-5 to TRBJ1-1, with D unclear. The CDR3 is made up of 14 amino acids. Germline-derived CDR1 and CDR2 are SGHKS and YYEKEE (reference sequence). V was cut by 0 bases and J by 1 base, with 7 bases left in between. Written as DNA, the CDR3 is TGTGCCAGCAGCTTGGGCTCGGGGAACACTGAAGCTTTCTTT. As protein: CASSLGSGNTEAFF. Variable domain in full (rest from reference TRBV5-5 and TRBJ1-1): DAGVTQSPTHLIKTRGQQVTLRCSPISGHKSVSWYQQVLGQGPQFIFQYYEKEERGRGNFPDRFSARQFPNYSSELNVNALLLGDSALYLCASSLGSGNTEAFFGQGTRLTVV.

This chain connects TRBV12-3 or TRBV12-4 to TRBJ2-1; tentative D call: TRBD1 (5 bases). This CDR3 is built from 16 residues. V was trimmed by 1 base and J by 7 bases, leaving 17 bases between them. The CDR3 protein is CASSLVRVMGLNEQFF. CDR3 DNA: TGTGCCAGCAGTTTAGTGAGAGTAATGGGGCTAAATGAGCAGTTCTTC.

This clonotype was counted ten times or more. This chain joins TRBV11-2 and TRBJ1-1; D not certain. Trimming shortened V by 4 bases and J by 0 bases, and 6 bases separated the two germline ends. The germline V gene has CDR1 SGHAT and CDR2 FQNNGV. CDR3 size: 13 residues. The CDR3 nucleotides are TGTGCCAGCAGCTCCGACCTGAACACTGAAGCTTTCTTT. It is translated as CASSSDLNTEAFF.

This chain uses TRBV4-3 with TRBJ2-7, with 11 nucleotides matching TRBD2. In germline, CDR1 is LGHNA, CDR2 YSLEER. The CDR3 length is 17 residues. V shed 3 bases, J shed 1 base, and the junction held 8 bases outside the gene matches. This CDR3 reads CASSHRQGTSGSYEQYF. As DNA, the CDR3 is TGCGCCAGCAGCCATCGACAAGGGACTAGCGGATCCTACGAGCAGTACTTC.

This clonotype was observed a handful of times. The V gene is TRBV4-2, the J gene TRBJ2-7; tentatively, D is TRBD2 (6 bases). The V gene lost 1 base and the J gene lost 0 bases, with 10 bases spanning the gap. The CDR3 runs 15 residues. Looked up from germline, CDR1 is LGHNA and CDR2 is YNFKEQ. DNA of the CDR3: TGTGCCAGCAGCCAAGGTTCCGGGAGCTCCTACGAGCAGTACTTC. Its translation: CASSQGSGSSYEQYF.

This clonotype was counted a few times. This chain joins TRBV12-3 or TRBV12-4 and TRBJ2-5; TRBD1 might be the D (6 bases). This CDR3 is 15 amino acids long. Trimming removed 6 bases at V and 4 bases at J, with 18 bases between. The CDR3 DNA follows: TGTGCCAGCAGCCCTACAGGGAACAATCTAGAGACCCAGTACTTC. This encodes CASSPTGNNLETQYF.

CDR3 amino acids: CSAPPAYITEAFF. The DNA for the CDR3 is TGCAGTGCTCCCCCGGCCTATATCACTGAAGCTTTCTTT. The chain recombines TRBV20-1 with TRBJ1-1; D uncertain. This CDR3 is built from 13 residues. Between the trimmed V and J ends, which lost 5 bases and 4 bases, there was a span of 14 bases. Germline loops: CDR1 DFQATT, CDR2 SNEGSKA (reference sequence).

This rearrangement joins TRBV2 to TRBJ2-7; D is undetermined. Trimming stripped 1 base from V and 3 bases from J, with 10 bases between. The length of the CDR3 is 14 residues. CDR1 and CDR2 (germline): SNHLY, FYNNEI. The CDR3 bases are TGTGCCAGCAGTGAAGGATCTGTCTACTACGAGCAGTACTTC. Translated: CASSEGSVYYEQYF.

The V gene is TRBV12-3 or TRBV12-4, the J gene TRBJ2-7; 11 nucleotides line up with TRBD2. V lost 6 bases and J lost 4; bases outside the gene matches: 8. This CDR3 contains 15 residues. The DNA for the CDR3 is TGTGCCAGCAGCCATAGCGGGAGGGGTCGGTACGAGCAGTACTTC. This encodes CASSHSGRGRYEQYF.

V and J are TRBV12-3 or TRBV12-4 and TRBJ1-1; D is perhaps TRBD1 (5 bases). Trimming stripped 7 bases from V and 3 bases from J, with 21 bases between. This CDR3 has 16 amino acids. This CDR3 reads CASIYRGGASDTEAFF. CDR3 in DNA: TGTGCCAGCATTTACCGCGGCGGGGCTTCGGACACTGAAGCTTTCTTT.